The 14 T cell receptor beta chains listed next were all sequenced from one sample in a study of cytomegalovirus exposure and HLA in healthy donors. The PCR used 60 Vbeta and 13 Jbeta primers. Sequencing was performed with immunoSEQ multiplex PCR; in TCRdb, only in-frame clones are kept and a portion is missing. The sample shows about 270,000 clones, under 80% of them seen only once. The sample was PBMCs. The receptors here all came from a female donor in good health and CMV-seronegative.

This chain uses TRBV11-3 with TRBJ2-3; 8 bases are a match to TRBD2. CDR3 size: 15 residues. In germline, CDR1 is SGHNT, CDR2 YENEEA. V dropped 5 bases and J dropped 6; count of bases not matched to a gene: 10. The CDR3 loop is CASSLGGLVGDTQYF. For the CDR3, the DNA is TGTGCCAGCAGCCTAGGGGGACTAGTGGGTGATACGCAGTATTTT.

A single count supports this clone. The V gene is TRBV28, the J gene TRBJ2-7; possibly TRBD2 for D (6 bases). The germline CDR1 and CDR2 sequences are MDHEN and SYDVKM. CDR3 size: 15 residues. V was shortened by 7 bases and J by 0 bases, with 16 bases between the two germline ends. CDR3 protein: CASTGSGGLSYEQYF. CDR3 DNA: TGTGCCAGCACCGGCTCCGGGGGACTCTCCTACGAGCAGTACTTC.

This clone came up a few times. The J gene is TRBJ2-7, the V gene TRBV6-5; possibly TRBD1 for D (6 bases). This CDR3 is 15 amino acids long. Germline CDR1 and CDR2: MNHEY and SVGAGI. Trimming removed 5 bases at V and 1 base at J, with 15 bases between. This CDR3 is CASSANWDKSYEQYF. In DNA form, the CDR3 reads TGTGCCAGCAGTGCTAATTGGGACAAATCCTACGAGCAGTACTTC.

This chain uses TRBV7-6 with TRBJ1-1, with 11 bases identical to TRBD1. V shed 5 bases and J 11 bases; nucleotides not matched to a gene: 10. This CDR3 has 14 residues. CDR1 is SGHVS and CDR2 is FNYEAQ in the germline V gene. The CDR3 DNA is TGTGCCAGCAGCCCGATCGGACAGGGGGCTCTGGCTTTCTTT. Residues: CASSPIGQGALAFF.

The V and J genes are TRBV19 and TRBJ2-1; 9 bases are shared with TRBD1. The CDR3 is made up of 13 amino acids. Trimming removed 5 bases from V and 8 bases from J; junction bases left unmatched: 4. Germline V gene sequence: CDR1 LNHDA, CDR2 SQIVND (reference sequence). CDR3 amino acids: CASSVWTGDEQFF. The CDR3 DNA follows: TGTGCCAGTAGTGTTTGGACAGGGGATGAGCAGTTCTTC.

V gene TRBV28 combines with J gene TRBJ1-5; no clear D gene. Trimming removed 5 bases from V and 6 bases from J, with 8 bases in between. The V gene's germline CDR1 is MDHEN and CDR2 SYDVKM. The CDR3 has 12 amino acids. The CDR3 protein is CASSEGSQPQHF. CDR3 nucleotide sequence: TGTGCCAGCAGTGAGGGAAGTCAGCCCCAGCATTTT.

V is TRBV7-9 and J is TRBJ2-5, with D perhaps TRBD1 (5 bases). The germline gives CDR1 SEHNR, CDR2 FQNEAQ (reference sequence). The CDR3 covers 15 residues. The germline V and J ends were trimmed by 5 bases and 1 base, with 14 bases remaining between them. This CDR3 reads CASSPQQGPQETQYF. The CDR3 DNA follows: TGTGCCAGCAGCCCTCAGCAGGGCCCCCAAGAGACCCAGTACTTC.

The V call is TRBV10-1, the J call TRBJ2-6; TRBD1 might be the D (5 bases). Germline V gene lookup returns CDR1 WNHNN and CDR2 SYGVQD (reference sequence). The CDR3 spans 17 residues. V was cut by 0 bases and J by 1 base, with 10 bases left in between. The CDR3 protein is CASSESRGRSGANVLTF. The CDR3 bases are TGCGCCAGCAGTGAGTCAAGGGGAAGGTCTGGGGCCAACGTCCTGACTTTC.

The genes are TRBV9 and TRBJ1-6, with D possibly being TRBD1 (6 bases). Germline CDR1 reads SGDLS; CDR2 reads YYNGEE. V gave up 5 bases and J gave up 7 bases, with 16 bases separating them. The CDR3 contains 15 residues. CDR3 residues: CASRSSGQSNSPLHF. In DNA, the CDR3 is TGTGCCAGCAGAAGTTCCGGACAGTCCAATTCACCCCTCCACTTT. Drawing the rest from reference TRBV9 and TRBJ1-6, the complete variable domain is DSGVTQTPKHLITATGQRVTLRCSPRSGDLSVYWYQQSLDQGLQFLIQYYNGEERAKGNILERFSAQQFPDLHSELNLSSLELGDSALYFCASRSSGQSNSPLHFGNGTRLTVT.

The chain recombines TRBV2 with TRBJ1-6; tentative D call: TRBD1 (6 bases). V lost 3 bases, J lost 7 bases, and 13 bases lay in between. The CDR3 sequence is 15 residues long. Looked up from germline, CDR1 is SNHLY and CDR2 is FYNNEI. The CDR3: CASSDRTATNSPLHF. The CDR3 nucleotides are TGTGCCAGCAGTGATAGGACAGCTACCAATTCACCCCTCCACTTT.

V usage is TRBV27 and J usage is TRBJ1-5; possible D gene TRBD1, 6 bases. This CDR3 comprises 15 residues. The germline V gene encodes CDR1 MNHEY and CDR2 SMNVEV (reference sequence). V gave up 5 bases and J gave up 5 bases, with 16 bases separating them. The CDR3: CASSPRWGLDQPQHF. DNA of the CDR3: TGTGCCAGCAGTCCCCGATGGGGGCTGGATCAGCCCCAGCATTTT.

The chain has TRBV27 and TRBJ1-2; 10 bases map to TRBD1. CDR1 and CDR2 from the germline V gene are MNHEY and SMNVEV (reference sequence). After removal of 4 bases from V and 12 bases from J, the junction contained 8 bases not matched to a gene. The CDR3 has 13 amino acids. The CDR3 protein is CASSSGQGEMDTF. CDR3 nucleotide sequence: TGTGCCAGCAGTTCCGGACAGGGGGAGATGGACACCTTC.

V is TRBV19 and J is TRBJ1-5; 8 bases map to TRBD1. The CDR3 runs 15 residues. Losses at the gene ends were 3 bases for V and 2 bases for J; bases not matched to a gene: 3. CDR1 and CDR2 from the germline V gene are LNHDA and SQIVND (reference sequence). CDR3 amino acids: CASSILDRGNQPQHF. The CDR3, as DNA: TGTGCCAGTAGTATCCTGGACAGGGGCAATCAGCCCCAGCATTTT.

This chain uses TRBV9 with TRBJ2-2; D uncertain. Germline lookup yields CDR1 SGDLS and CDR2 YYNGEE. CDR3 length: 13 residues. The V end lost 0 bases, the J end lost 6 bases, and 6 bases lay between the germline ends. Here the CDR3 DNA reads TGTGCCAGCAGCGTAGATTATCCCGGGGAGCTGTTTTTT. Translation: CASSVDYPGELFF.